The 32 T cell receptor beta chains below all came from one sample that was sequenced in a study of blood T cell repertoires in COVID-19. Profiled with immunoSEQ multiplex PCR; TCRdb holds only in-frame clones, not every one. The profile covers 200,000 to 300,000 clones, with 70% to 90% appearing a single time and approximately 4% taken by the ten largest. The material sequenced was peripheral blood. These receptors were collected from a woman aged 40 to 55 with acute or convalescent COVID-19.

V gene TRBV7-2 combines with J gene TRBJ1-2; 10 nucleotides align to TRBD1. Germline V gene data show CDR1 as SGHTA and CDR2 as FQGNSA. The CDR3 is 13 amino acids. V trimming: 7 bases; J trimming: 8 bases; junction bases outside the gene matches: 7. The CDR3 loop is CASTLDRGQGYTF. CDR3 coding DNA: TGTGCCAGCACCCTAGACAGGGGGCAGGGCTACACCTTC.

This clone has more than one count but fewer than ten. This rearrangement joins TRBV5-1 to TRBJ1-2; D is uncertain. The CDR3 length is 13 residues. Per germline, CDR1 SGHRS and CDR2 YFSETQ. V dropped 0 bases and J dropped 5 bases, with 8 bases sitting between them. The CDR3 DNA reads as TGCGCCAGCAGCTTGGGTACTGAATATGGCTACACCTTC. As protein: CASSLGTEYGYTF. The entire variable domain, with the rest obtained from reference TRBV5-1 and TRBJ1-2, is as follows: KAGVTQTPRYLIKTRGQQVTLSCSPISGHRSVSWYQQTPGQGLQFLFEYFSETQRNKGNFPGRFSGRQFSNSRSEMNVSTLELGDSALYLCASSLGTEYGYTFGSGTRLTVV.

The CDR3 coding sequence is TGTGCCAGCAGCCTTCTGCGGGGGGGCCTCGAGCAGTACGTC. It translates to CASSLLRGGLEQYV. The chain employs TRBV11-2 and TRBJ2-7; 9 bases line up with TRBD2. The J segment lost 6 bases and the V segment lost 5 bases, leaving 8 bases of the junction unmatched. The CDR3 covers 14 residues. Germline CDR1 SGHAT, CDR2 FQNNGV.

This chain links TRBV2 with TRBJ2-1; TRBD2 matches 12 bases. After removal of 8 bases from V and 3 bases from J, the junction contained 8 bases not matched to a gene. The germline gives CDR1 SNHLY, CDR2 FYNNEI. CDR3 length: 16 residues. The CDR3 region has the DNA TGTGCCAGCCGAGCTAGCGGGGGGGCCAGCTACAATGAGCAGTTCTTC. Protein: CASRASGGASYNEQFF.

The gene calls are TRBV19 and TRBJ2-5; tentatively, D is TRBD1 (6 bases). Deletions cut 3 bases from V and 3 bases from J, with 8 bases between. The V gene's germline CDR1 is LNHDA and CDR2 SQIVND (reference sequence). The CDR3 is made up of 13 amino acids. The CDR3 protein is CASSMGQEETQYF. In DNA, the CDR3 is TGTGCCAGTAGTATGGGACAAGAAGAGACCCAGTACTTC. The full variable domain, rest sourced from reference TRBV19 and TRBJ2-5, is DGGITQSPKYLFRKEGQNVTLSCEQNLNHDAMYWYRQDPGQGLRLIYYSQIVNDFQKGDIAEGYSVSREKKESFPLTVTSAQKNPTAFYLCASSMGQEETQYFGPGTRLLVL.

This clone came up many times. The chain carries TRBV27 and TRBJ1-5; TRBD1 aligns across 12 bases. The J segment lost 5 bases and the V segment lost 5 bases, leaving 7 bases of the junction unmatched. CDR3 length equals 16 residues. The germline CDR1 and CDR2 sequences are MNHEY and SMNVEV (reference sequence). The CDR3 nucleotides are TGTGCCAGCAGTCTGTACGGGACAGGGGGCTATCAGCCCCAGCATTTT. Its translation: CASSLYGTGGYQPQHF.

The V call is TRBV5-4, the J call TRBJ2-5; 8 bases match TRBD2. This CDR3 region has 13 residues. The germline CDR1 and CDR2 sequences are SGHNT and YYREEE (reference sequence). The V segment lost 2 bases and the J segment 4 bases; nucleotides outside the gene matches: 1. CDR3 nucleotide sequence: TGTGCCAGCAGCTTAGCGGGGGTAGAGACCCAGTACTTC. It translates to CASSLAGVETQYF.

The genes are TRBV7-2 and TRBJ2-5; D gene unclear. Germline V gene lookup returns CDR1 SGHTA and CDR2 FQGNSA. Deletions cut 2 bases from V and 5 bases from J, with 12 bases between. This CDR3 spans 14 amino acids. The CDR3 bases are TGTGCCAGCAGCTTAATGGGCAGGTGGGAGACCCAGTACTTC. Its translation: CASSLMGRWETQYF.

The CDR3: CASSQDTGTGYGYTF. The CDR3 DNA sequence: TGCGCCAGCAGCCAAGATACGGGGACAGGCTATGGCTACACCTTC. The rearrangement uses TRBV4-1 and TRBJ1-2, with 8 bases fitting TRBD1. V lost 0 bases and J lost 4; bases outside the gene matches: 4. This CDR3 comprises 15 residues. The germline V gene encodes CDR1 MGHRA and CDR2 YSYEKL.

The rearrangement joins TRBV4-1 to TRBJ1-3, with 9 bases fitting TRBD1. From germline, CDR1 is MGHRA and CDR2 YSYEKL. The CDR3 loop spans 15 amino acids. The V gene end was trimmed by 5 bases and the J gene end by 6 bases; junction bases not matched to a gene: 8. The CDR3 region has the DNA TGCGCCAGCAGCTCACAGGGGGCAAAAGAAAACACCATATATTTT. As protein: CASSSQGAKENTIYF.

The V and J genes are TRBV5-6 and TRBJ1-1; D uncertain. This CDR3 has 14 residues. Germline V gives CDR1 SGHDT, CDR2 YYEEEE. V was shortened by 2 bases and J by 3 bases, with 11 bases between the two germline ends. The CDR3 here is CASSFGNKDTEAFF. The CDR3 region has the DNA TGTGCCAGCAGCTTCGGGAACAAGGACACTGAAGCTTTCTTT. Together with reference TRBV5-6 and TRBJ1-1, the CDR3 gives the full variable domain: DAGVTQSPTHLIKTRGQQVTLRCSPKSGHDTVSWYQQALGQGPQFIFQYYEEEERQRGNFPDRFSGHQFPNYSSELNVNALLLGDSALYLCASSFGNKDTEAFFGQGTRLTVV.

The chain has TRBV20-1 and TRBJ1-5; D gene unclear. V was pared by 3 bases and J by 0 bases, with 9 bases between. Germline V lookup: CDR1 DFQATT, CDR2 SNEGSKA (reference sequence). The CDR3 has 14 residues. CDR3 sequence reads: CSASRRNSNQPQHF. The CDR3 bases are TGCAGTGCTAGTCGGCGGAATAGCAATCAGCCCCAGCATTTT.

The sample holds one count of this clone. The genes are TRBV27 and TRBJ1-1, with 7 nucleotides matching TRBD1. The CDR3 covers 14 residues. J gave up 6 bases and V 6 bases, and 10 bases lay outside the gene matches. Germline V gene lookup returns CDR1 MNHEY and CDR2 SMNVEV (reference sequence). The CDR3 here is CASSPGTEGAEAFF. The CDR3 DNA reads as TGTGCCAGCAGCCCCGGGACAGAGGGGGCTGAAGCTTTCTTT.

The chain joins TRBV12-5 to TRBJ1-5; D is ambiguous. V lost 9 bases and J lost 4, with 13 bases in between. This CDR3 spans 13 amino acids. Germline lookup yields CDR1 LGHNT and CDR2 FRNRAP. In DNA, the CDR3 is TGTGCTAGCCGACCGGGAGAGAATCAGCCCCAGCATTTT. Amino acid sequence: CASRPGENQPQHF.

J is TRBJ1-3 and V is TRBV6-5; no clear D gene. The V end lost 0 bases, the J end lost 3 bases, and 9 bases lay between the germline ends. CDR3 length: 15 amino acids. Germline-derived CDR1 and CDR2 are MNHEY and SVGAGI. CDR3 in DNA: TGTGCCAGCAGTTACTCGACACACCTTGGAAACACCATATATTTT. Protein product: CASSYSTHLGNTIYF.

This rearrangement joins TRBV10-3 to TRBJ1-1, with no clear D. V lost 3 bases, J lost 7 bases, and 6 bases lay in between. The length of the CDR3 is 11 residues. The germline V gene has CDR1 ENHRY and CDR2 SYGVKD. CDR3 DNA: TGTGCCATCAGTGAATCAGATGAAGCTTTCTTT. Translation: CAISESDEAFF.

This clone was picked up a small number of times. V usage is TRBV6-2 or TRBV6-3 and J usage is TRBJ2-7; TRBD1 is a possible D gene (7 bases). This CDR3 is 16 amino acids long. Germline V gene data show CDR1 as MNHEY and CDR2 as SVGEGT. V gave up 5 bases and J gave up 6 bases, with 23 bases separating them. Here the CDR3 reads CASSRGTAQLLSEQYV. CDR3 in DNA: TGTGCCAGCAGTCGCGGGACAGCTCAACTACTTAGCGAGCAGTACGTC.

The V gene is TRBV7-2, the J gene TRBJ1-2; 9 bases line up with TRBD1. The CDR3 runs to 16 residues. V lost 1 base to trimming and J lost 7 bases; unmatched junction nucleotides: 10. Per the germline V gene, CDR1 is SGHTA and CDR2 is FQGNSA. CDR3 coding DNA: TGTGCCAGCAGCTTAGGGGGACAGGGCCCCCTGCGTGGCTACACCTTC. It codes for CASSLGGQGPLRGYTF.

This chain links TRBV27 with TRBJ1-5; D is perhaps TRBD1 (6 bases). The CDR3 contains 14 residues. CDR1 and CDR2 (germline): MNHEY, SMNVEV (reference sequence). The ends were cut back, 6 bases at V and 3 bases at J, with 12 bases in the middle. CDR3: CASSPGVDNQPQHF. The DNA for the CDR3 is TGTGCCAGCAGCCCAGGGGTGGACAATCAGCCCCAGCATTTT.

The chain uses TRBV2 and TRBJ2-3, with unresolved D. V dropped 8 bases and J dropped 1 base, with 16 bases sitting between them. CDR1 is SNHLY and CDR2 is FYNNEI in the germline V gene. CDR3 length: 15 residues. The CDR3 region is CASGFPQAGTDTQYF. DNA for the CDR3: TGTGCCAGCGGGTTCCCCCAGGCTGGCACAGATACGCAGTATTTT.

The rearrangement joins TRBV5-1 to TRBJ1-2, with D possibly matching TRBD1 (5 bases). V lost 0 bases and J lost 5, with 5 bases in between. CDR1 is SGHRS and CDR2 is YFSETQ in the germline V gene. CDR3 length: 12 amino acids. The CDR3 spells CASSLGQYGYTF. CDR3 bases: TGCGCCAGCAGCTTGGGACAGTATGGCTACACCTTC.

The CDR3 bases are TGTGCCAGCAGCCAACGGTCAGGGGGCCTTTCCTATGGCTACACCTTC. Amino acid sequence: CASSQRSGGLSYGYTF. The chain joins TRBV14 to TRBJ1-2, with TRBD1 identical over 8 bases. Germline CDR1 reads SGHDN; CDR2 reads FVKESK. The J segment lost 4 bases and the V segment lost 2 bases, leaving 9 bases of the junction unmatched. The CDR3 contains 16 residues.

V usage is TRBV18 and J usage is TRBJ2-1; 15 bases line up with TRBD2. The ends lost 5 bases at V and 0 bases at J; junction bases unmatched: 8. CDR1 KGHSH and CDR2 LQKENI come from the germline V gene. The CDR3 is 19 residues long. CDR3 DNA: TGTGCCAGCTCAGGGACTAGCGGGGGGTCCTTCTACTCCTACAATGAGCAGTTCTTC. It is translated as CASSGTSGGSFYSYNEQFF.

The gene calls are TRBV11-2 and TRBJ2-2, with TRBD2 matching over 7 bases. CDR3 length: 18 amino acids. Germline values: CDR1 SGHAT, CDR2 FQNNGV. Trimming took 7 bases from V and 4 from J; bases not matched to a gene: 18. CDR3 nucleotide sequence: TGTGCCAGCACCCGAAGAGGGCGGGGGTTCTCTCCCACCGGGGAGCTGTTTTTT. It yields the protein CASTRRGRGFSPTGELFF.

This clone came up a few times. V is TRBV29-1 and J is TRBJ1-1; possible D gene TRBD1, 6 bases. CDR3 length: 12 residues. The ends were cut back, 7 bases at V and 2 bases at J, with 11 bases in the middle. Germline CDR1 is SQVTM and CDR2 is ANQGSEA. The CDR3 is CSASGVNTEAFF. The CDR3 DNA follows: TGCAGCGCATCAGGGGTAAACACTGAAGCTTTCTTT.

This chain uses TRBV6-5 with TRBJ1-2; weak D call: TRBD1 (6 bases). The CDR3 is 15 residues long. Germline V CDR1 and CDR2: MNHEY, SVGAGI. V was pared by 11 bases and J by 5 bases, with 24 bases between. The CDR3 DNA is TGTGCCTCCGTGCGTGGGGGGGGCGGAGGGTATGGCTACACCTTC. It codes for CASVRGGGGGYGYTF.

The chain carries TRBV7-9 and TRBJ1-2; D is possibly TRBD1 (6 bases). The CDR3 runs to 16 residues. Germline V gives CDR1 SEHNR, CDR2 FQNEAQ (reference sequence). Trimming removed 5 bases at V and 2 bases at J, with 18 bases between. CDR3 residues: CASSRGMWGLNYGYTF. The CDR3 nucleotides read TGTGCCAGCAGCCGCGGTATGTGGGGGCTCAACTATGGCTACACCTTC.

The chain links TRBV9 to TRBJ2-1; D may be TRBD1 (6 bases). Trimming took off 2 bases at V and 4 bases at J, with 13 bases between the two ends. Germline CDR1 and CDR2: SGDLS and YYNGEE. This CDR3 spans 15 amino acids. The CDR3 coding sequence is TGTGCCAGCAGCGTGGAAGGACAGATGTACAATGAGCAGTTCTTC. Amino acids: CASSVEGQMYNEQFF.

This clone showed up just once. This chain connects TRBV2 to TRBJ1-2; 7 bases agree with TRBD1. Trimming at V came to 7 bases and at J to 4 bases, leaving 6 bases not matched to a gene. The germline V gene has CDR1 SNHLY and CDR2 FYNNEI. This CDR3 is built from 13 residues. The CDR3: CASTRGPGYGYTF. The CDR3 DNA reads TGTGCCAGCACGAGGGGGCCAGGCTATGGCTACACCTTC. Together with reference TRBV2 and TRBJ1-2, the CDR3 gives the full variable domain: EPEVTQTPSHQVTQMGQEVILRCVPISNHLYFYWYRQILGQKVEFLVSFYNNEISEKSEIFDDQFSVERPDGSNFTLKIRSTKLEDSAMYFCASTRGPGYGYTFGSGTRLTVV.

The genes are TRBV2 and TRBJ1-2; D is unresolved. Germline loops: CDR1 SNHLY, CDR2 FYNNEI. The CDR3 has 14 amino acids. Trimming took 6 bases from V and 7 from J, leaving 18 bases between them. Here the CDR3 reads CASSVNHPERGYTF. Written as DNA, the CDR3 is TGTGCCAGCAGCGTCAACCATCCCGAGCGTGGCTACACCTTC.

The gene calls are TRBV4-1 and TRBJ2-1; TRBD1 agrees at 11 bases. The V segment lost 2 bases and the J segment 8 bases; nucleotides outside the gene matches: 5. This CDR3 has 15 amino acids. From germline, CDR1 is MGHRA and CDR2 YSYEKL. The CDR3 DNA sequence: TGCGCCAGCAGCCAACGGGGACAGGGGGGCGATGAGCAGTTCTTC. This sequence encodes CASSQRGQGGDEQFF.

The chain has TRBV5-1 and TRBJ2-4; the D gene is possibly TRBD1 (5 bases). This CDR3 contains 12 residues. Germline V gene data show CDR1 as SGHRS and CDR2 as YFSETQ. V was shortened by 4 bases and J by 8 bases, with 10 bases between the two germline ends. Here the CDR3 reads CASSPQGDIQYF. The CDR3 DNA sequence: TGCGCCAGCAGCCCCCAAGGGGACATTCAGTACTTC.